This T cell receptor (beta chain) was retrieved from a study of cytotoxic CD8 clonotypes in ibrutinib-treated CLL. For the study at large: Included were 10 to 12 relapsed/refractory and approximately 15 treatment-naive patients, of whom approximately 17 were IGHV unmutated.

A word on this clone: Its specificity is unknown.

Study results and caveats: Having risen at ibrutinib response, clonality had fallen back toward baseline by progression. Treatment left the uncommon public clonotypes either contracted or stable in frequency.

Target depth was 1 in 200,000 to 1 in 1 million T cells, about 10x per clonotype. Some clones are missing from TCRdb's copy, which holds only in-frame ones; the method was immunoSEQ multiplex PCR. Found here are about 43,000 clones, 55% to 80% of them singletons; the top ten hold 9.5% to 15%. The CDR3 loop spans 13 amino acids. CDR1 is SGHRS, CDR2 YFSETQ, per germline. The germline V and J ends were trimmed by 0 bases and 4 bases, with 6 bases remaining between them. The chain uses TRBV5-1 and TRBJ2-3; D is unclear. The source of this sequence is a human donor with chronic lymphocytic leukemia. Sequencing was performed on PBMCs, taken after 12 months of ibrutinib treatment. CDR3 residues: CASSLDHSDTQYF. CDR3 coding DNA: TGCGCCAGCAGCTTGGATCACTCAGATACGCAGTATTTT.